This entry features one TCR beta chain sequence. These data come from a study of PD-1 blockade in mismatch repair-deficient tumors. CDR1 is MGHRA, CDR2 YSYEKL, per germline. The CDR3 sequence is 16 residues long. Trimming cost V 3 bases and J 2 bases; bases outside gene matches: 8. TCRdb's copy holds only in-frame clones and misses some; the assay was immunoSEQ multiplex PCR. The data show approximately 110,000 clones, more than 60% seen once. The material was peripheral blood, obtained around 60 weeks after starting pembrolizumab. V and J are TRBV4-1 and TRBJ2-7; 9 bases map to TRBD1. The sequence derives from an adult with mismatch repair-deficient cancer. CDR3 nucleotide sequence: TGCGCCAGCAGCCACCGGGACAGGGCCCTCCCCTACGAGCAGTACTTC. Amino acid sequence: CASSHRDRALPYEQYF.